The 29 T cell receptor beta chains presented below share a single source sample, sequenced in a study of blood T cells in healthy people across ages. A second PCR, run for about 6 to 12 cycles, used a sample-barcoded 5' primer plus a J-beta primer mix. TCRdb re-analysed the 5' RACE reads in MiXCR, keeping a single row per CDR3 protein. The table records 1,500,000 or so distinct CDR3 sequences, about 45% of them present only once. Sample: blood. Receptor source: a woman between 18 and 30 years old in good health.

The gene calls are TRBV7-9 and TRBJ1-1; perhaps TRBD1 as D (6 bases). Germline V gene lookup returns CDR1 SEHNR and CDR2 FQNEAQ (reference sequence). Deletions cut 5 bases from V and 2 bases from J, with 24 bases between. This CDR3 is 18 amino acids long. Written as DNA, the CDR3 is TGTGCCAGCAGCCGACGAGGGGGGATAACACCTCCTAACACTGAAGCTTTCTTT. Translation gives CASSRRGGITPPNTEAFF.

In regard to this clonotype: A much larger clone differs from this one at a single base, so this may be a read error. V usage is TRBV11-2 and J usage is TRBJ2-5; D might be TRBD1 (6 bases). The CDR3 has 15 amino acids. The germline V gene encodes CDR1 SGHAT and CDR2 FQNNGV. The CDR3 is CTSSLSTGPQETQYF. The CDR3, as DNA: TGTACCAGCAGCCTAAGTACAGGGCCCCAAGAGACCCAGTACTTC.

This clonotype was counted ten times or more. The chain is built from TRBV12-3 or TRBV12-4 and TRBJ2-1; 10 bases map to TRBD2. V lost 6 bases and J lost 8; bases outside the gene matches: 10. The CDR3 is 15 amino acids. This CDR3 reads CASRPAGGLFDEQFF. For the CDR3, the DNA is TGTGCCAGCAGACCAGCGGGGGGGCTTTTCGATGAGCAGTTCTTC.

Many counts were recorded for this clonotype. This chain links TRBV27 with TRBJ2-7, with TRBD1 identical over 8 bases. Looked up from germline, CDR1 is MNHEY and CDR2 is SMNVEV (reference sequence). The CDR3 is made up of 19 amino acids. The trim removed 3 bases at V and 2 bases at J, leaving 18 bases unmatched. The CDR3 is CASSFGPQLAGGSTYEQYF. For the CDR3, the DNA is TGTGCCAGCAGTTTTGGCCCCCAGTTAGCAGGGGGCTCAACCTACGAGCAGTACTTC.

The chain combines TRBV12-3 or TRBV12-4 with TRBJ1-6, with TRBD1 matching 7 bases. This CDR3 spans 15 amino acids. With V trimmed by 1 base and J by 5 bases, 2 bases remained unmatched. The CDR3 DNA sequence: TGTGCCAGCAGTTTAGACAGGGGCGATAATTCACCCCTCCACTTT. Its translation: CASSLDRGDNSPLHF.

In regard to this clonotype: One end of the junction fails to match germline, which may point to a read error. This rearrangement joins TRBV12-3 or TRBV12-4 to TRBJ2-2; 8 positions agree with TRBD1. The CDR3 is 15 residues long. The CDR3, as DNA: TGTGTCAGCAGCCTCCAGGGGGCAAACACCGGGGAGCTGTTTTTT. Translation: CVSSLQGANTGELFF.

The chain employs TRBV7-8 and TRBJ2-2; 7 positions match TRBD2. The CDR3 sequence is 16 residues long. CDR1 and CDR2 from the germline V gene are SGHVS and FQNEAQ. With 0 bases clipped from V and 7 bases from J, the junction kept 8 bases outside the gene matches. Written as DNA, the CDR3 is TGTGCCAGCAGCTTAGCGGTTACTAGCGAGGTCGGGGAGCTGTTTTTT. Its translation is CASSLAVTSEVGELFF.

This clonotype appeared a few times. The chain combines TRBV27 with TRBJ2-1; 10 bases map to TRBD1. Trimming at V came to 3 bases and at J to 9 bases, leaving 5 bases not matched to a gene. The V gene's germline CDR1 is MNHEY and CDR2 SMNVEV (reference sequence). There are 14 residues in the CDR3. The CDR3 sequence: CASSFGTGVGEQFF. CDR3 nucleotide sequence: TGTGCCAGCAGTTTCGGGACAGGGGTTGGTGAGCAGTTCTTC.

This clonotype was counted a few times. CDR3 protein: CASSYSFQPQHF. CDR3 coding DNA: TGTGCCAGCAGTTACTCGTTTCAGCCCCAGCATTTT. This chain connects TRBV6-6 to TRBJ1-5, with D uncertain. Deletions cut 0 bases from V and 6 bases from J, with 3 bases between. The CDR3 is 12 amino acids. Looked up from germline, CDR1 is MNHNY and CDR2 is SVGAGI (reference sequence).

Worth noting for this clonotype: A read error may explain this, as a much larger clone is one base away. The chain employs TRBV20-1 and TRBJ2-5, with a possible D match to TRBD2 (5 bases). The J call may be incorrect, as the DNA end agrees better with TRBJ2-1. Germline values: CDR1 DFQATT, CDR2 SNEGSKA (reference sequence). This CDR3 contains 15 residues. In DNA form, the CDR3 reads TGCAGTGCCAGCCCCCGGGGTTGGTACCAAGAGACCCAGTTCTTC. Protein product: CSASPRGWYQETQFF.

The V and J genes are TRBV25-1 and TRBJ1-1; unclear D gene. The ends were cut back, 1 base at V and 0 bases at J, with 6 bases in the middle. The germline gives CDR1 MGHDK, CDR2 SYGVNS. The length of the CDR3 is 14 residues. Here the CDR3 reads CASSELQMNTEAFF. DNA of the CDR3: TGTGCCAGCAGTGAATTACAGATGAACACTGAAGCTTTCTTT. Filled out from reference TRBV25-1 and TRBJ1-1, the complete variable domain reads EADIYQTPRYLVIGTGKKITLECSQTMGHDKMYWYQQDPGMELHLIHYSYGVNSTEKGDLSSESTVSRIRTEHFPLTLESARPSHTSQYLCASSELQMNTEAFFGQGTRLTVV.

The chain couples TRBV6-2 or TRBV6-3 to TRBJ2-1; 10 bases are shared with TRBD2. This CDR3 region has 16 residues. Trimming took 2 bases from V and 9 from J; bases not matched to a gene: 10. In germline, CDR1 is MNHEY, CDR2 SVGEGT. The CDR3 sequence is CASSYPPAGGPVEQFF. In DNA form, the CDR3 reads TGTGCCAGCAGTTACCCACCAGCGGGGGGGCCGGTTGAGCAGTTCTTC.

There are a few counts of this clonotype. J is TRBJ2-1 and V is TRBV9, with 10 nucleotides matching TRBD2. Germline V gene lookup returns CDR1 SGDLS and CDR2 YYNGEE. The CDR3 has 15 amino acids. V dropped 0 bases and J dropped 14; count of bases not matched to a gene: 11. The CDR3 region is CASSVGTSGAEEEFF. CDR3 in DNA: TGTGCCAGCAGCGTAGGGACTAGCGGTGCGGAAGAGGAGTTCTTC. The entire variable domain, with the rest obtained from reference TRBV9 and TRBJ2-1, is as follows: DSGVTQTPKHLITATGQRVTLRCSPRSGDLSVYWYQQSLDQGLQFLIQYYNGEERAKGNILERFSAQQFPDLHSELNLSSLELGDSALYFCASSVGTSGAEEEFFGPGTRLTVL.

The chain recombines TRBV15 with TRBJ2-7; unclear D gene. The CDR3 has 12 amino acids. The V end lost 0 bases, the J end lost 7 bases, and 7 bases lay between the germline ends. Germline V lookup: CDR1 LNHNV, CDR2 YYDKDF (reference sequence). CDR3 DNA: TGTGCCACCAGCAGAGATGAGGATGAGCAGTACTTC. The encoded protein is CATSRDEDEQYF.

This clonotype turned up a few times. The CDR3 here is CASSTGEATNEKLFF. The CDR3 nucleotides read TGTGCCAGCAGCACAGGGGAAGCAACTAATGAAAAACTGTTTTTT. This chain uses TRBV13 with TRBJ1-4, with TRBD1 identical over 7 bases. The ends lost 5 bases at V and 0 bases at J; junction bases unmatched: 3. This CDR3 is 15 amino acids long. Germline V gives CDR1 PRHDT, CDR2 FYEKMQ (reference sequence).

The chain recombines TRBV9 with TRBJ2-4, with D tentatively TRBD1 or TRBD2 (5 bases each). The CDR3 consists of 12 residues. V lost 4 bases and J 9 bases, leaving 11 bases between the germline ends. Germline loops: CDR1 SGDLS, CDR2 YYNGEE. The CDR3 DNA follows: TGTGCCAGCAGCTCCAGGGACGGCATTCAGTACTTC. Protein sequence: CASSSRDGIQYF.

This chain links TRBV20-1 with TRBJ1-3, with 8 bases aligning to TRBD1. CDR3 length equals 14 residues. Looked up from germline, CDR1 is DFQATT and CDR2 is SNEGSKA (reference sequence). The junction had 3 bases not matched to a gene; V was cut back by 4 bases and J by 1 base. CDR3 sequence reads: CSATRTGSGNTIYF. CDR3 DNA: TGCAGTGCTACTAGGACAGGGTCTGGAAACACCATATATTTT.

The chain carries TRBV5-6 and TRBJ2-1; D unresolved. V was shortened by 0 bases and J by 4 bases, with 17 bases between the two germline ends. The CDR3 is 17 amino acids. CDR1 and CDR2 (germline): SGHDT, YYEEEE. The CDR3 DNA sequence: TGTGCCAGCAGCTTGGGCTCGGTAGTGTGGAAATACAATGAGCAGTTCTTC. It translates to CASSLGSVVWKYNEQFF.

This chain uses TRBV5-1 with TRBJ1-6, with 7 bases matching TRBD1. The CDR3 totals 15 residues. Germline trimming cut 2 bases from V and 7 bases from J; bases unmatched to any gene: 6. Germline CDR1 SGHRS, CDR2 YFSETQ. CDR3 nucleotide sequence: TGCGCCAGCAGCTTTTCGACAGGGACCAATTCACCCCTCCACTTT. Translating it yields CASSFSTGTNSPLHF.

The chain links TRBV5-1 to TRBJ2-1, with D tentatively TRBD2 (5 bases). Per the germline V gene, CDR1 is SGHRS and CDR2 is YFSETQ. Trimming shortened V by 2 bases and J by 8 bases, and 17 bases separated the two germline ends. This CDR3 comprises 15 residues. The CDR3 DNA reads as TGCGCCAGCAGCTTAGGAAGGACTTTGACTTATGAGCAGTTCTTC. This gives the protein CASSLGRTLTYEQFF.

A few counts support this clonotype. The chain combines TRBV9 with TRBJ2-1, with 9 bases lining up with TRBD2. The CDR3 contains 14 residues. The junction had 3 bases not matched to a gene; V was cut back by 0 bases and J by 8 bases. CDR1 SGDLS and CDR2 YYNGEE come from the germline V gene. CDR3 nucleotide sequence: TGTGCCAGCAGCGTAGTGACTAGCGGTGATGAGCAGTTCTTC. It is translated as CASSVVTSGDEQFF.

The chain combines TRBV20-1 with TRBJ1-5; D gene uncertain. Per germline, CDR1 DFQATT and CDR2 SNEGSKA (reference sequence). This CDR3 comprises 14 residues. Trimming pared 6 bases from V and 3 bases from J, leaving 15 bases between. The CDR3 spells CSATRAFDNQPQHF. The CDR3 nucleotides are TGCAGTGCAACCCGGGCATTTGACAATCAGCCCCAGCATTTT.

This clonotype was found a few times. The chain combines TRBV6-6 with TRBJ2-1; no clear D gene. Germline V lookup: CDR1 MNHNY, CDR2 SVGAGI (reference sequence). Trimming pared 5 bases from V and 6 bases from J, leaving 11 bases between. CDR3 length: 13 amino acids. DNA for the CDR3: TGTGCCAGCAGTAGCGACCGCTTCAATGAGCAGTTCTTC. Its protein is CASSSDRFNEQFF.

Only a few counts were recorded for this clonotype. The chain is built from TRBV7-2 and TRBJ1-5; no clear D gene. V dropped 5 bases and J dropped 2 bases, with 16 bases sitting between them. The CDR3 is made up of 16 amino acids. Germline-derived CDR1 and CDR2 are SGHTA and FQGNSA. The CDR3 DNA reads TGTGCCAGCAGCCCCCTGGCAGTTCTCGGCAATCAGCCCCAGCATTTT. This encodes CASSPLAVLGNQPQHF.

The gene calls are TRBV28 and TRBJ2-5; D is possibly TRBD1 or TRBD2 (5 bases each). The CDR3 consists of 14 residues. Germline values: CDR1 MDHEN, CDR2 SYDVKM. V was shortened by 5 bases and J by 4 bases, with 14 bases between the two germline ends. CDR3 sequence: CASSRGDKRETQYF. Here the CDR3 DNA reads TGTGCCAGCAGTCGGGGCGATAAGCGAGAGACCCAGTACTTC.

The V and J genes are TRBV7-2 and TRBJ2-1; TRBD1 might be the D (6 bases). CDR3 size: 12 residues. Germline lookup yields CDR1 SGHTA and CDR2 FQGNSA. V was clipped by 6 bases and J by 10 bases, with 13 bases between them. CDR3 sequence reads: CASRQQGWEQFF. DNA for the CDR3: TGTGCCAGCAGACAACAGGGCTGGGAGCAGTTCTTC.

J is TRBJ2-1 and V is TRBV3-1; possibly TRBD1 for D (5 bases). Germline V lookup: CDR1 LGHDT, CDR2 YNNKEL (reference sequence). The CDR3 extends over 15 amino acids. Trimming left V 2 bases short and J 6 bases short, with 14 bases between. The CDR3 sequence is CASSQRIGAGNEQFF. CDR3 nucleotides: TGTGCCAGCAGCCAAAGGATTGGGGCTGGCAATGAGCAGTTCTTC.

The chain couples TRBV24-1 to TRBJ2-1, with D possibly matching TRBD2 (5 bases). The CDR3 loop spans 17 amino acids. Germline values: CDR1 KGHDR, CDR2 SFDVKD. V was shortened by 3 bases and J by 13 bases, with 27 bases between the two germline ends. The CDR3 DNA sequence: TGTGCCACCAGTGATGTCCCTGGGAGCGCAACGAGGGAGACCCAGTTCTTC. Protein: CATSDVPGSATRETQFF.

The chain uses TRBV28 and TRBJ2-7, with a tentative D call TRBD2 (7 bases). V lost 6 bases, J lost 2 bases, and 17 bases lay in between. The CDR3 covers 15 residues. Germline V gene lookup returns CDR1 MDHEN and CDR2 SYDVKM. CDR3 bases: TGTGCCAGCAGACCGGGGGGCTCCTCTCCCTACGAGCAGTACTTC. It codes for CASRPGGSSPYEQYF.